These T cell receptor beta chains were read from a single sample in a study of cytomegalovirus exposure and HLA in healthy donors. TCRdb's table, derived via immunoSEQ multiplex PCR, lists solely in-frame clones and lacks some. The sample contains some 160,000 clones, over 60% of which appear only once. The sample comprised PBMCs. The receptors were gathered from a woman aged 25 to 39 in good health and CMV-seronegative. Each CDR3 is given with its conserved first and last residue. A D gene is named only where the DNA matches it firmly. Some rows mark clone size as missing; the rest say once, few, many or name a class of expanded clone.

- TRBJ1-5 - TRBV6-5 CASRRNAFSNQPQHF TGTGCCAGCAGGAGGAATGCTTTTAGCAATCAGCCCCAGCATTTT
- TRBJ1-1 - TRBV6-5 CASSYSISAGTEAFF TGTGCCAGCAGTTACTCGATTTCCGCAGGCACTGAAGCTTTCTTT
- TRBJ2-7 TRBD2 TRBV5-1 CASSFIAGGPYEQYF TGCGCCAGCAGCTTCATAGCGGGGGGGCCTTACGAGCAGTACTTC
few TRBJ1-6 - TRBV6-5 CASSRPTDSPLHF TGTGCCAGCAGTAGACCGACAGATTCACCCCTCCACTTT
few TRBJ1-1 TRBD1 TRBV7-2 CASGQGAWDTEAFF TGTGCCAGCGGACAGGGGGCGTGGGACACTGAAGCTTTCTTT
few TRBJ1-1 TRBD1 TRBV28 CASSPPWATGGGTEAFF TGTGCCAGCAGTCCTCCATGGGCGACAGGGGGCGGCACTGAAGCTTTCTTT
once TRBJ1-5 TRBD1 TRBV5-6 CASSLTGGVSNQPQHF TGTGCCAGCAGCTTGACAGGGGGGGTAAGCAATCAGCCCCAGCATTTT
- TRBJ1-2 - TRBV6-1 CASSEGGQFYYGYTF TGTGCCAGCAGTGAAGGAGGACAGTTCTACTATGGCTACACCTTC
- TRBJ2-7 TRBD2 TRBV13 CASSSLLAGKSYEQYF TGTGCCAGCAGCTCATTACTAGCGGGGAAGTCCTACGAGCAGTACTTC
few TRBJ2-1 - TRBV5-6 CASSLTGQTKQFF TGTGCCAGCAGCTTGACAGGTCAAACTAAGCAGTTCTTC
- TRBJ1-3 TRBD1 TRBV9 CASSYPPGQGDGNTIYF TGTGCCAGCAGCTACCCACCGGGACAGGGAGATGGAAACACCATATATTTT
once TRBJ2-5 TRBD1 TRBV5-4 CASSLDRGRETQYF TGTGCCAGCAGCTTGGACAGGGGGCGGGAGACCCAGTACTTC
- TRBJ1-2 - TRBV5-6 CASSRDSSYGYTF TGTGCCAGCAGCCGGGACTCTAGCTATGGCTACACCTTC
few TRBJ1-1 - TRBV29-1 CSVGPLANTEAFF TGCAGCGTTGGGCCACTAGCGAACACTGAAGCTTTCTTT
once TRBJ1-2 - TRBV4-1 CASSQDRGYGYTF TGCGCCAGCAGCCAAGACAGGGGATATGGCTACACCTTC
- TRBJ1-2 - TRBV29-1 CSVLTPQDVGYTF TGCAGCGTTCTCACCCCCCAGGATGTTGGCTACACCTTC
- TRBJ1-6 TRBD1 TRBV29-1 CSEDYRGHGSPLHF TGCAGCGAGGATTACAGGGGGCATGGTTCACCCCTCCACTTT
- TRBJ1-1 - TRBV14 CASSQDMLRENTEAFF TGTGCCAGCAGCCAAGACATGCTCAGGGAGAACACTGAAGCTTTCTTT
once TRBJ1-2 - TRBV9 CASSPSRQGYTF TGTGCCAGCAGCCCGAGTAGACAAGGCTACACCTTC
few TRBJ2-1 TRBD1 TRBV9 CASSVQDRGRNNEQFF TGTGCCAGCAGCGTCCAGGACAGGGGGCGGAACAATGAGCAGTTCTTC
- TRBJ2-1 - TRBV11-2 CASSLHKGGPDNEQFF TGTGCCAGCAGCTTACATAAGGGGGGGCCTGACAATGAGCAGTTCTTC
- TRBJ1-2 - TRBV5-4 CASSSSPRGYTF TGTGCCAGCAGCTCCAGCCCTAGGGGCTACACCTTC
- TRBJ2-2 TRBD2 TRBV10-3 CAIRGLAGSTGELFF TGTGCCATCAGGGGACTAGCGGGGAGCACCGGGGAGCTGTTTTTT
- TRBJ2-3 TRBD1 TRBV6-1 CASSAKDRLTDTQYF TGTGCCAGCAGTGCGAAGGACAGGCTCACAGATACGCAGTATTTT
- TRBJ1-5 - TRBV5-1 CASSLGDSGTNQPQHF TGCGCCAGCAGCCTCGGTGACAGTGGAACTAATCAGCCCCAGCATTTT
- TRBJ2-2 TRBD1 TRBV9 CASSRGQGARTGELFF TGTGCCAGCAGCCGTGGACAGGGGGCGAGAACCGGGGAGCTGTTTTTT
- TRBJ2-5 - TRBV7-9 CSSSLFGLWETQYF TGTTCCAGCAGCTTATTTGGACTTTGGGAGACCCAGTACTTC
- TRBJ1-1 - TRBV5-1 CASSLGPSGLQNTEAFF TGCGCCAGCAGCTTGGGTCCATCGGGACTGCAGAACACTGAAGCTTTCTTT
- TRBJ1-5 - TRBV11-2 CASSLYADSNQPQHF TGTGCCAGCAGCTTATATGCAGATAGCAATCAGCCCCAGCATTTT
- TRBJ1-1 - TRBV5-1 CASSLESILITEAFF TGCGCCAGCAGCTTGGAATCTATACTTATCACTGAAGCTTTCTTT
- TRBJ1-1 - TRBV7-9 CASSFQAGGSEAFF TGTGCCAGCAGCTTTCAGGCGGGGGGGTCTGAAGCTTTCTTT
- TRBJ2-7 TRBD2 TRBV5-1 CASNLSGNPKAGQWYF TGCGCCAGCAACTTGAGTGGAAACCCGAAAGCGGGGCAGTGGTACTTC
- TRBJ2-3 - TRBV20-1 CSARGGDTQYF TGCAGTGCCAGAGGAGGGGATACGCAGTATTTT
- TRBJ1-1 - TRBV15 CATSGAGRMTEAFF TGTGCCACCAGCGGTGCAGGGCGGATGACTGAAGCTTTCTTT
- TRBJ2-1 TRBD2 TRBV6-6 CASSLGLAGLNEQFF TGTGCCAGCAGCCTGGGACTAGCGGGGTTAAATGAGCAGTTCTTC
- TRBJ1-2 - TRBV14 CASSHLTGKDGYTF TGTGCCAGCAGCCACCTCACAGGGAAGGATGGCTACACCTTC
- TRBJ1-1 - TRBV9 CASSVVGGEAFF TGTGCCAGCAGCGTAGTCGGAGGTGAAGCTTTCTTT
- TRBJ1-2 TRBD1 TRBV4-2 CASSQDLEGAWYGYTF TGTGCCAGCAGCCAAGATTTGGAGGGGGCATGGTATGGCTACACCTTC
- TRBJ2-7 TRBD2 TRBV7-2 CASSSRRAGNYEQYF TGTGCCAGCAGCTCTCGGCGAGCGGGGAACTACGAGCAGTACTTC
- TRBJ1-2 - TRBV18 CASSPRVWVAEGYTF TGTGCCAGCTCACCACGGGTCTGGGTCGCGGAAGGCTACACCTTC
- TRBJ2-7 - TRBV6-5 CASSYTIGGYEQYF TGTGCCAGCAGTTACACTATCGGGGGATACGAGCAGTACTTC
- TRBJ2-7 - TRBV5-1 CASSLVQGFEQYF TGCGCCAGCAGCTTGGTTCAGGGTTTCGAGCAGTACTTC
- TRBJ2-7 - TRBV5-1 CASSSGWAGEQYF TGCGCCAGCAGCTCAGGTTGGGCTGGCGAGCAGTACTTC
once TRBJ1-3 - TRBV9 CASSPSDTSSGNTIYF TGTGCCAGCAGCCCGTCGGACACTTCCTCTGGAAACACCATATATTTT
- TRBJ1-3 TRBD1 TRBV9 CASSLTDSQGANTIYF TGTGCCAGCAGTCTAACGGACAGTCAGGGGGCGAACACCATATATTTT
once TRBJ2-7 TRBD1 TRBV29-1 CSVEAGQGAYEQYF TGCAGCGTTGAAGCGGGACAGGGTGCCTACGAGCAGTACTTC
- TRBJ2-1 - TRBV11-2 CASSPPTAGLRGEQFF TGTGCCAGCAGCCCGCCGACGGCGGGCCTGAGAGGTGAGCAGTTCTTC
- TRBJ1-1 - TRBV12-5 CASGLGSGTEAFF TGTGCTAGTGGTTTGGGGAGTGGGACTGAAGCTTTCTTT
- TRBJ2-3 TRBD1 TRBV7-8 CASSPGDRGTSDTQYF TGTGCCAGCAGCCCTGGGGACAGGGGTACCTCAGATACGCAGTATTTT
once TRBJ2-5 - TRBV2 CASLDSGGRPTQYF TGTGCCAGCCTGGATAGTGGGGGGAGGCCGACCCAGTACTTC
- TRBJ1-1 - TRBV18 CASSLGRAEGYEAFF TGTGCCAGCTCACTAGGGAGGGCCGAGGGCTATGAAGCTTTCTTT
- TRBJ1-1 - TRBV7-2 CASSFQPGTEAFF TGTGCCAGCAGCTTTCAGCCGGGAACTGAAGCTTTCTTT
- TRBJ1-2 - TRBV27 CASRPLAGQGYTF TGTGCCAGCAGACCCCTTGCGGGGCAGGGCTACACCTTC
- TRBJ2-7 TRBD2 TRBV7-8 CASSRPPGLAPVYEQYF TGTGCCAGCAGCAGGCCCCCGGGACTAGCCCCAGTCTACGAGCAGTACTTC
- TRBJ2-6 TRBD2 TRBV14 CASSQGGFSGANVLTF TGTGCCAGCAGCCAGGGGGGGTTCTCTGGGGCCAACGTCCTGACTTTC
- TRBJ2-7 - TRBV4-1 CASSHNGESYEQYF TGCGCCAGCAGCCATAATGGGGAGTCCTACGAGCAGTACTTC
- TRBJ2-1 TRBD2 TRBV7-8 CASSFPASGLDNEQFF TGTGCCAGCAGCTTCCCGGCTAGCGGGCTCGACAATGAGCAGTTCTTC
- TRBJ2-7 TRBD2 TRBV7-3 CASSPQGGAAQYF TGTGCCAGCAGCCCCCAGGGAGGGGCGGCGCAGTACTTC
- TRBJ1-2 - TRBV6-5 CASSETRVDGYTF TGTGCCAGCAGTGAGACGCGGGTAGATGGCTACACCTTC